This is a list of T cell receptor beta chains from one sample in a study of T-cell reconstitution after alpha-beta-depleted transplantation in children. TCRdb itself ran the PCR reads through MiXCR, one entry per CDR3 protein. The sample lists nearly 400,000 distinct CDR3 sequences, 20% occurring once. Sequences were derived from PBMCs from the stem cell graft donor, sampled from the stem cell graft. The receptors stem from a human donor who donated a stem cell graft to a child with acute myeloid leukemia. CDR3s include the opening cysteine and the closing phenylalanine or tryptophan. The D gene is left open where the match is weak. A clone size is listed for some rows: how often the clone was seen (once, few, many), or a class if it is expanded.

cdr3_aa: CATQRGYMNTEAFF
cdr3_nt: TGTGCCACCCAGCGGGGGTACATGAACACTGAAGCTTTCTTT
d_call: -
clone_size: few
j_call: TRBJ1-1
v_call: TRBV6-1
cdr3_length: 14

cdr3_aa: CASSYGTVRYGYTF
cdr3_nt: TGTGCCAGCAGTTATGGGACAGTTCGCTATGGCTACACCTTC
d_call: TRBD1
clone_size: few
j_call: TRBJ1-2
v_call: TRBV28
cdr3_length: 14

cdr3_aa: CASSLSASGSAYEQYF
cdr3_nt: TGTGCCAGCAGTTTAAGTGCTAGCGGGAGCGCCTACGAGCAGTACTTC
d_call: TRBD2
clone_size: many
j_call: TRBJ2-7
v_call: TRBV27
cdr3_length: 16

cdr3_aa: CSAERERADTQYF
cdr3_nt: TGCAGTGCTGAGCGGGAGAGGGCAGATACGCAGTATTTT
d_call: TRBD2
clone_size: many
j_call: TRBJ2-3
v_call: TRBV20-1
cdr3_length: 13

cdr3_aa: CASSLGTLYNEQFF
cdr3_nt: TGTGCCAGCAGTTTAGGGACATTGTACAATGAGCAGTTCTTC
d_call: -
clone_size: -
j_call: TRBJ2-1
v_call: TRBV12-3/TRBV12-4
cdr3_length: 14

cdr3_aa: CASSLPLSSTDTQYF
cdr3_nt: TGTGCCAGCAGCTTACCCCTCTCTAGCACAGATACGCAGTATTTT
d_call: -
clone_size: few
j_call: TRBJ2-3
v_call: TRBV7-2
cdr3_length: 15

cdr3_aa: CASTWQGLYNEQFF
cdr3_nt: TGTGCCAGCACATGGCAGGGCCTATACAATGAGCAGTTCTTC
d_call: -
clone_size: -
j_call: TRBJ2-1
v_call: TRBV6-2/TRBV6-3
cdr3_length: 14

cdr3_aa: CASSGGRLGRPLHF
cdr3_nt: TGTGCCAGCAGCGGTGGACGGCTTGGGAGACCCCTCCACTTT
d_call: -
clone_size: -
j_call: TRBJ1-6
v_call: TRBV7-2
cdr3_length: 14

cdr3_aa: CSVEDLGASPDQPQHF
cdr3_nt: TGCAGCGTTGAAGATCTGGGCGCCAGCCCCGATCAGCCCCAGCATTTT
d_call: -
clone_size: many
j_call: TRBJ1-5
v_call: TRBV29-1
cdr3_length: 16

cdr3_aa: CASSFDGGTDTQYF
cdr3_nt: TGTGCCAGCAGCTTCGACGGGGGCACAGATACGCAGTATTTT
d_call: -
clone_size: few
j_call: TRBJ2-3
v_call: TRBV7-2
cdr3_length: 14

cdr3_aa: CAISESDSPLHF
cdr3_nt: TGTGCCATCAGTGAGTCCGATTCACCCCTCCACTTT
d_call: -
clone_size: many
j_call: TRBJ1-6
v_call: TRBV10-3
cdr3_length: 12

cdr3_aa: CAISEEGSYNEQFF
cdr3_nt: TGTGCCATCAGTGAGGAGGGGAGCTACAATGAGCAGTTCTTC
d_call: -
clone_size: many
j_call: TRBJ2-1
v_call: TRBV10-3
cdr3_length: 14

cdr3_aa: CASSRDGEPWEQYF
cdr3_nt: TGCGCCAGCAGCAGAGACGGCGAGCCCTGGGAGCAGTACTTC
d_call: -
clone_size: few
j_call: TRBJ2-7
v_call: TRBV5-1
cdr3_length: 14

cdr3_aa: CASSPTRGGWNEQFF
cdr3_nt: TGTGCCAGCAGCCCTACCCGGGGGGGATGGAATGAGCAGTTCTTC
d_call: TRBD2
clone_size: few
j_call: TRBJ2-1
v_call: TRBV5-6
cdr3_length: 15

cdr3_aa: CASSSRTGDRGREQYF
cdr3_nt: TGTGCCAGCAGTTCAAGAACAGGGGACAGGGGGCGCGAGCAGTACTTC
d_call: TRBD1
clone_size: -
j_call: TRBJ2-7
v_call: TRBV12-3/TRBV12-4
cdr3_length: 16

cdr3_aa: CSVEWTGGAYEQYF
cdr3_nt: TGCAGCGTTGAATGGACAGGGGGTGCGTACGAGCAGTACTTC
d_call: TRBD1
clone_size: -
j_call: TRBJ2-7
v_call: TRBV29-1
cdr3_length: 14

cdr3_aa: CSAREGAKNIQYF
cdr3_nt: TGCAGTGCTAGGGAGGGAGCCAAAAACATTCAGTACTTC
d_call: -
clone_size: many
j_call: TRBJ2-4
v_call: TRBV20-1
cdr3_length: 13

cdr3_aa: CASSFLLSRQLTNTGELFF
cdr3_nt: TGTGCCAGCAGTTTCCTTCTATCTCGGCAGTTAACGAACACCGGGGAGCTGTTTTTT
d_call: -
clone_size: once
j_call: TRBJ2-2
v_call: TRBV28
cdr3_length: 19

cdr3_aa: CASSSPSVYEQYF
cdr3_nt: TGTGCCAGCAGCTCTCCTAGTGTGTACGAGCAGTACTTC
d_call: -
clone_size: many
j_call: TRBJ2-7
v_call: TRBV7-2
cdr3_length: 13

cdr3_aa: CASSLVGGPSNEQFF
cdr3_nt: TGCGCCAGCAGCTTGGTGGGAGGGCCCTCGAATGAGCAGTTCTTC
d_call: TRBD2
clone_size: few
j_call: TRBJ2-1
v_call: TRBV5-1
cdr3_length: 15

cdr3_aa: CASSPRGTSYEQYF
cdr3_nt: TGTGCCAGCAGCCCCCGGGGGACGTCATACGAGCAGTACTTC
d_call: -
clone_size: many
j_call: TRBJ2-7
v_call: TRBV28
cdr3_length: 14

cdr3_aa: CASSAGSGSRNYGYTF
cdr3_nt: TGCGCCAGCAGCGCCGGTTCGGGCAGCCGAAACTATGGCTACACCTTC
d_call: -
clone_size: few
j_call: TRBJ1-2
v_call: TRBV5-1
cdr3_length: 16

cdr3_aa: CASSMTGGFEQYF
cdr3_nt: TGTGCCAGCAGCATGACAGGGGGGTTCGAGCAGTACTTC
d_call: TRBD1
clone_size: many
j_call: TRBJ2-7
v_call: TRBV27
cdr3_length: 13

cdr3_aa: CASSESPYGYTF
cdr3_nt: TGTGCCAGCAGTGAATCGCCCTATGGCTACACCTTC
d_call: -
clone_size: -
j_call: TRBJ1-2
v_call: TRBV25-1
cdr3_length: 12

cdr3_aa: CASSILGPNEQFF
cdr3_nt: TGTGCCAGTAGTATTCTGGGGCCAAATGAGCAGTTCTTC
d_call: -
clone_size: -
j_call: TRBJ2-1
v_call: TRBV19
cdr3_length: 13

cdr3_aa: CATRDPGRGELFF
cdr3_nt: TGTGCCACCCGGGACCCGGGTCGAGGGGAGCTGTTTTTT
d_call: -
clone_size: -
j_call: TRBJ2-2
v_call: TRBV10-3
cdr3_length: 13

cdr3_aa: CASSPWEGNTGELFF
cdr3_nt: TGTGCCAGCTCACCATGGGAAGGAAACACCGGGGAGCTGTTTTTT
d_call: -
clone_size: -
j_call: TRBJ2-2
v_call: TRBV18
cdr3_length: 15

cdr3_aa: CATSLTRVGQETQYF
cdr3_nt: TGTGCCACCAGCTTGACCAGGGTGGGTCAAGAGACCCAGTACTTC
d_call: -
clone_size: -
j_call: TRBJ2-5
v_call: TRBV15
cdr3_length: 15

cdr3_aa: CCARSASGNFQETQYF
cdr3_nt: TGCTGTGCTAGATCGGCTAGCGGAAACTTCCAAGAGACCCAGTACTTC
d_call: TRBD2
clone_size: few
j_call: TRBJ2-5
v_call: TRBV20-1
cdr3_length: 16

cdr3_aa: CASSQVLRFEKLFF
cdr3_nt: TGCGCCAGCAGCCAAGTTTTGCGATTTGAAAAACTGTTTTTT
d_call: -
clone_size: once
j_call: TRBJ1-4
v_call: TRBV4-1
cdr3_length: 14

cdr3_aa: CASSLSGSTDKQYF
cdr3_nt: TGTGCCAGCAGCCTAAGCGGGAGCACAGATAAGCAGTATTTT
d_call: TRBD2
clone_size: -
j_call: TRBJ2-3
v_call: TRBV7-2
cdr3_length: 14

cdr3_aa: CASSLWRLATDEQFF
cdr3_nt: TGTGCCAGCAGCTTATGGCGACTAGCGACGGATGAGCAGTTCTTC
d_call: TRBD2
clone_size: -
j_call: TRBJ2-1
v_call: TRBV11-2
cdr3_length: 15

cdr3_aa: CASSFFGTPETQYF
cdr3_nt: TGTGCCAGCAGCTTTTTCGGGACTCCAGAGACCCAGTACTTC
d_call: -
clone_size: -
j_call: TRBJ2-5
v_call: TRBV11-2
cdr3_length: 14

cdr3_aa: CASSQDGPSGNRETQYF
cdr3_nt: TGTGCCAGCAGCCAAGATGGCCCCAGCGGGAATAGGGAGACCCAGTACTTC
d_call: TRBD2
clone_size: -
j_call: TRBJ2-5
v_call: TRBV4-2
cdr3_length: 17

cdr3_aa: CASSLQVQGNEQFF
cdr3_nt: TGTGCCAGCAGCCTACAGGTCCAAGGGAATGAGCAGTTCTTC
d_call: -
clone_size: -
j_call: TRBJ2-1
v_call: TRBV7-7
cdr3_length: 14

cdr3_aa: CASGQKYLHF
cdr3_nt: TGTGCCAGCGGACAAAAATACCTCCACTTT
d_call: -
clone_size: many
j_call: TRBJ1-6
v_call: TRBV27
cdr3_length: 10

cdr3_aa: CSASGDGEKLFF
cdr3_nt: TGCAGTGCTTCAGGGGACGGTGAAAAACTGTTTTTT
d_call: -
clone_size: few
j_call: TRBJ1-4
v_call: TRBV20-1
cdr3_length: 12

cdr3_aa: CASSWADRSYEQYF
cdr3_nt: TGTGCCAGCAGCTGGGCGGACCGCTCCTACGAGCAGTACTTC
d_call: -
clone_size: few
j_call: TRBJ2-7
v_call: TRBV7-9
cdr3_length: 14

cdr3_aa: CATSREEASTDTQYF
cdr3_nt: TGTGCCACCAGCAGAGAGGAAGCTAGCACAGATACGCAGTATTTT
d_call: -
clone_size: -
j_call: TRBJ2-3
v_call: TRBV15
cdr3_length: 15

cdr3_aa: CASSASGTGIETQYF
cdr3_nt: TGCGCCAGCAGCGCTTCCGGGACAGGGATAGAGACCCAGTACTTC
d_call: TRBD1
clone_size: -
j_call: TRBJ2-5
v_call: TRBV5-1
cdr3_length: 15

cdr3_aa: CSAQGGLATVEQYF
cdr3_nt: TGCAGTGCCCAAGGCGGACTAGCTACCGTGGAGCAGTACTTC
d_call: TRBD2
clone_size: -
j_call: TRBJ2-7
v_call: TRBV20-1
cdr3_length: 14

cdr3_aa: CASSRLGQGILDTQYF
cdr3_nt: TGTGCCAGCAGTCGGCTAGGACAGGGGATTTTAGATACGCAGTATTTT
d_call: TRBD1
clone_size: -
j_call: TRBJ2-3
v_call: TRBV12-3/TRBV12-4
cdr3_length: 16

cdr3_aa: CASSLRLGNIQYF
cdr3_nt: TGTGCCAGCAGTTTGCGGTTAGGAAACATTCAGTACTTC
d_call: -
clone_size: -
j_call: TRBJ2-4
v_call: TRBV12-3/TRBV12-4
cdr3_length: 13